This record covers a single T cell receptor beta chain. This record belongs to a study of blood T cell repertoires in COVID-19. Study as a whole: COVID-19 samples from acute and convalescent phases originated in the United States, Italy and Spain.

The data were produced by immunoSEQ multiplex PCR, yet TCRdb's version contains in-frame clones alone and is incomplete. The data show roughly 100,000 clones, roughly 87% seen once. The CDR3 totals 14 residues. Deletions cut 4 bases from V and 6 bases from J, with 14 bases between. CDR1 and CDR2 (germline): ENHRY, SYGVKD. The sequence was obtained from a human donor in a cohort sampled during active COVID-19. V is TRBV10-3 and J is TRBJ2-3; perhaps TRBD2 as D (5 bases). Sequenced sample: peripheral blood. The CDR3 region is CAISAGGGGDTQYF. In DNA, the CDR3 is TGTGCCATCAGTGCTGGAGGTGGCGGGGATACGCAGTATTTT.